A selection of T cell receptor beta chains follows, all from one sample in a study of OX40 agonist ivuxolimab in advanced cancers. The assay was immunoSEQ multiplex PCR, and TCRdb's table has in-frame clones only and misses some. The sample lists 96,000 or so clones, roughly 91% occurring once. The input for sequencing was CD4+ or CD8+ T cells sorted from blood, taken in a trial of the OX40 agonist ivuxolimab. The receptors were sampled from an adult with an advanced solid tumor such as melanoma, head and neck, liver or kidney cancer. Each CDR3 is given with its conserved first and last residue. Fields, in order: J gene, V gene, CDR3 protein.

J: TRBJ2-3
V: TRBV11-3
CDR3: CASSRRDGYTDTQYF

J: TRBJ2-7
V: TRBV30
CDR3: CAWSEGPRDQGEQYF

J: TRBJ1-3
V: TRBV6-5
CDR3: CASSYLTGSGNTIYF

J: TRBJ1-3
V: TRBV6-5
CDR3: CASSRVLGNTIYF

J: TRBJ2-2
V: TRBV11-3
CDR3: CASSPQDTGELFF

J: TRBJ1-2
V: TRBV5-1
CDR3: CASSLQQGEGYTF

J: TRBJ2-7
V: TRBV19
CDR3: CASSLFLGESYEQYF

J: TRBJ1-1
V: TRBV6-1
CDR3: CASSERPKNTEAFF

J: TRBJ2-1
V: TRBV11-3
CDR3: CASSSLGPRIKFF

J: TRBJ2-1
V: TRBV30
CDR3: CAWSPSRGEQFF

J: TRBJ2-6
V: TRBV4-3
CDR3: CASSQMLSGANVLTF

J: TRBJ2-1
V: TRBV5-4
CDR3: CASSFPGLAYNEQFF

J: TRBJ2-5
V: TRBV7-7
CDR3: CASSRTGTRQETQYF

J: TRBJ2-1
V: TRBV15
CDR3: CATSRDIWVAEQFF

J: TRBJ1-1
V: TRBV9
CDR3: CASSVSGTANTEAFF

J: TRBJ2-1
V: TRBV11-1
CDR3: CASSLDVGPSYNEQFF

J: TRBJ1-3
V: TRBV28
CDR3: CASSQPGPRSGNTIYF

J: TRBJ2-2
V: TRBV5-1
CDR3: CASSSLQLGQDNTGELFF

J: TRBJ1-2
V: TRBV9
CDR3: CASSPRFGDRRYTF

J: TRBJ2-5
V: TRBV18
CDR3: CASSPLRDLQETQYF

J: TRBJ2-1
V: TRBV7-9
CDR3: CASKASLTDEQFF

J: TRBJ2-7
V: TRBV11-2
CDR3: CASSLLWREQYF

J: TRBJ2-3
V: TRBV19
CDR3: CASSPDRDNGGDTQYF

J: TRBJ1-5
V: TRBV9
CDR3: CASRGNQPQHF

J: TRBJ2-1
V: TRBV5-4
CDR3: CASTPRGGGRGSYNEQFF

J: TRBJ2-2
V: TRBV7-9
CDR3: CASSLEGPKAGELFF

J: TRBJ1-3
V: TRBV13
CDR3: CASSFPPGQGNTIYF

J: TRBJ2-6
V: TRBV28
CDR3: CASSLLGQYSGANVLTF

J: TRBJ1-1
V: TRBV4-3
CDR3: CASSQNLRIVTEAFF

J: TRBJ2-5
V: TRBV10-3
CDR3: CAIISGVNQETQYF

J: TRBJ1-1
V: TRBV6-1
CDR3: CASSVGVNTEAFF

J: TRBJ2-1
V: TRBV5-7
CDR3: CASSLGGDNEQFF

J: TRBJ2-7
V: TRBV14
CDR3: CASSLTTGLYEQYF

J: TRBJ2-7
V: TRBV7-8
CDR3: CASSAPGGGYEQYF

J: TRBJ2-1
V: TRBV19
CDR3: CASSPQDIAGVRGSYNEQFF

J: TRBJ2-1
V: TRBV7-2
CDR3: CASSVDSFTNEQFF

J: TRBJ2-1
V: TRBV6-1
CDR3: CASSGTSGLEQFF

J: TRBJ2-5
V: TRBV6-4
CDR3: CASGRDQETQYF

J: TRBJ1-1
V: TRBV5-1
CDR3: CASSRRTGEGTEAFF

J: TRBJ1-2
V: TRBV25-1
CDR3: CASSITGGNYGYTF

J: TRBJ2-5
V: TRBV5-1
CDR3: CASSFTSGRVGTQYF

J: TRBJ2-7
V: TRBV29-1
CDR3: CSVGGLFVYEQYF

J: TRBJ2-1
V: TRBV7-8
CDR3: CASSKIGAGTYNEQFF

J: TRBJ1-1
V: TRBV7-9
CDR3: CASSLSMNTEAFF

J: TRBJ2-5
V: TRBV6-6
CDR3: CASSYSGLAGPSTQYF

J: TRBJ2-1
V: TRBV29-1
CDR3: CSVVAGLAASYNEQFF

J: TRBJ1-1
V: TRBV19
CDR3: CASSMRALGAFF

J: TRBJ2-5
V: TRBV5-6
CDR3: CASRRWVQETQYF

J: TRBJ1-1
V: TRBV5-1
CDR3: CASSLAGPNTEAFF

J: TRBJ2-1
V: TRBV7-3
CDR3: CASSLAGVGNEQFF

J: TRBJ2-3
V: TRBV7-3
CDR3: CASSLSPNPRTDTQYF

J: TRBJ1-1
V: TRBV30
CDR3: CAWSGARRGVTEAFF

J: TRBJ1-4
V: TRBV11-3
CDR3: CASSLESERVGEKLFF